This T cell receptor beta chain was found in a study of T cell changes during pregnancy in multiple sclerosis. The method was immunoSEQ multiplex PCR; TCRdb's version includes in-frame clones alone and lacks a portion of them. The sample has around 99,000 clones, 85% to 95% seen once. This TCR was sampled from a female donor with multiple sclerosis, enrolled in a pregnancy study. The sample consisted of peripheral blood, taken in the first trimester of pregnancy.

Here the CDR3 reads CASSFGLAGVQEQFF. DNA of the CDR3: TGCGCCAGCAGCTTCGGACTAGCGGGAGTGCAGGAGCAGTTCTTC. The rearrangement uses TRBV5-1 and TRBJ2-1; the match to TRBD2 covers 13 bases. V shed 2 bases, J shed 10 bases, and the junction held 6 bases outside the gene matches. CDR1 is SGHRS, CDR2 YFSETQ, per germline. There are 15 residues in the CDR3.